The clone carrying this TCR beta chain was found many times. Its antigen is as yet unknown. Documented time point: newly diagnosed GD, antithyroid drugs for less than 3 months. TCR sequences were obtained from RNA taken from PBMCs. These data are taken from a study of regulatory T cells in long-lasting Graves disease. Points from the study as a whole: Less diverse TCR repertoires were seen in persistent Graves' patients than in newly diagnosed ones.

CDR3 length: 14 amino acids. V was clipped by 5 bases and J by 3 bases; unmatched bases: 5. CDR1 and CDR2 (germline): MDHEN, SYDVKM. According to the study, TCR beta libraries were built with iRepertoire HTBI primers and CDR3-region Arm-PCR. TCRdb independently ran MiXCR on the multiplex PCR reads; one entry per CDR3 protein. The sample includes roughly 500,000 distinct CDR3 sequences, approximately 12% of them seen just once. These data also formed part of another study, on T cells in Graves' hyperthyroidism and ophthalmopathy. That work contributes: Most thyroid clonotypes that were expanded above 0.001 also turned up in blood.

The sample consisted of peripheral blood mononuclear cells (PBMCs), taken at new diagnosis, from a patient treated with antithyroid drugs. V is TRBV28 and J is TRBJ2-7, with TRBD2 matching over 9 bases. This TCR was sampled from a young man with Graves disease. The CDR3 region has the DNA TGTGCCAGCAGTCCCAGCGGGGGGCTCTACGAGCAGTACTTC. Residues: CASSPSGGLYEQYF.